The 26 T cell receptor beta chains below come from one sample, sequenced in a study of T cells in localized non-small cell lung cancer. Profiled with immunoSEQ multiplex PCR; TCRdb holds only in-frame clones, not every one. The sample consists of about 34,000 clones, 88% of them appearing once. The specimen comprised peripheral blood, sampled before any cancer treatment. These receptor sequences come from a woman aged 40-69 years with stage I lung adenocarcinoma.

The chain carries TRBV29-1 and TRBJ1-4, with TRBD1 as a possible D gene (5 bases). Trimming stripped 0 bases from V and 7 bases from J, with 15 bases between. Germline V gene data show CDR1 as SQVTM and CDR2 as ANQGSEA. CDR3 length: 15 amino acids. CDR3 nucleotide sequence: TGCAGCGTTGAAGAAAGCCGGGGCGGAATTGAAAAACTGTTTTTT. Translation gives CSVEESRGGIEKLFF.

This rearrangement joins TRBV4-2 to TRBJ2-2; 10 bases align to TRBD2. The ends lost 0 bases at V and 6 bases at J; junction bases unmatched: 7. The CDR3 loop spans 17 amino acids. Germline lookup yields CDR1 LGHNA and CDR2 YNFKEQ. The CDR3 nucleotides are TGTGCCAGCAGCCAAGAGTTAGCGGGGGGATTGGCCGGGGAGCTGTTTTTT. Translating gives CASSQELAGGLAGELFF.

The chain is built from TRBV5-1 and TRBJ2-2; D gene ambiguous. Germline V gives CDR1 SGHRS, CDR2 YFSETQ. There are 14 residues in the CDR3. Trimming took 0 bases from V and 5 from J, leaving 8 bases between them. CDR3 residues: CASSLAAETGELFF. The DNA for the CDR3 is TGCGCCAGCAGCTTGGCAGCAGAGACCGGGGAGCTGTTTTTT.

The V call is TRBV9, the J call TRBJ2-3; no clear D. V was pared by 0 bases and J by 4 bases, with 12 bases between. The CDR3 spans 15 residues. Per the germline V gene, CDR1 is SGDLS and CDR2 is YYNGEE. As DNA, the CDR3 is TGTGCCAGCAGCGTAGGTAGACATGAGGCAGATACGCAGTATTTT. Protein: CASSVGRHEADTQYF. The full variable domain, completed using reference TRBV9 and TRBJ2-3, is DSGVTQTPKHLITATGQRVTLRCSPRSGDLSVYWYQQSLDQGLQFLIQYYNGEERAKGNILERFSAQQFPDLHSELNLSSLELGDSALYFCASSVGRHEADTQYFGPGTRLTVL.

This chain joins TRBV10-2 and TRBJ1-1; D might be TRBD1 (5 bases). Trimming stripped 4 bases from V and 5 bases from J, with 11 bases between. This CDR3 contains 13 residues. The germline CDR1 and CDR2 sequences are WSHSY and SAAADI. The CDR3 sequence is CASSAEWGTEAFF. In DNA, the CDR3 is TGCGCCAGCAGTGCTGAATGGGGGACTGAAGCTTTCTTT.

V and J are TRBV4-3 and TRBJ1-2, with TRBD1 matching over 7 bases. V was pared by 0 bases and J by 1 base, with 11 bases of the junction left unmatched. CDR1 is LGHNA and CDR2 is YSLEER in the germline V gene. The length of the CDR3 is 18 residues. CDR3 nucleotides: TGCGCCAGCAGCCAAGATCAGGGACAGACAACAAATAACTATGGCTACACCTTC. Amino acids: CASSQDQGQTTNNYGYTF.

This chain connects TRBV2 to TRBJ1-1, with D tentatively TRBD1 (5 bases). The V gene lost 7 bases and the J gene lost 2 bases, with 11 bases spanning the gap. The CDR3 has 13 amino acids. Germline CDR1 and CDR2: SNHLY and FYNNEI. The CDR3 sequence: CASISGGNTEAFF. CDR3 in DNA: TGTGCCAGCATATCGGGGGGTAACACTGAAGCTTTCTTT. Full variable domain (missing parts from reference TRBV2 and TRBJ1-1): EPEVTQTPSHQVTQMGQEVILRCVPISNHLYFYWYRQILGQKVEFLVSFYNNEISEKSEIFDDQFSVERPDGSNFTLKIRSTKLEDSAMYFCASISGGNTEAFFGQGTRLTVV.

The genes are TRBV30 and TRBJ2-1; no clear D gene. V was shortened by 0 bases and J by 9 bases, with 18 bases between the two germline ends. Per germline, CDR1 GTSNPN and CDR2 SVGIG (reference sequence). The CDR3 runs to 15 residues. CDR3 nucleotide sequence: TGTGCCTGGAGTGTAAGTCTGGCCCTTGGACGTGAGCAGTTCTTC. It codes for CAWSVSLALGREQFF. The full variable domain, completed using reference TRBV30 and TRBJ2-1, is SQTIHQWPATLVQPVGSPLSLECTVEGTSNPNLYWYRQAAGRGLQLLFYSVGIGQISSEVPQNLSASRPQDRQFILSSKKLLLSDSGFYLCAWSVSLALGREQFFGPGTRLTVL.

This chain connects TRBV14 to TRBJ1-6; 9 nucleotides line up with TRBD1. Germline V lookup: CDR1 SGHDN, CDR2 FVKESK. CDR3 size: 16 residues. V dropped 3 bases and J dropped 4; count of bases not matched to a gene: 4. This CDR3 is CASSHTGGFYNSPLHF. DNA for the CDR3: TGTGCCAGCAGCCATACAGGGGGCTTTTATAATTCACCCCTCCACTTT.

The V and J genes are TRBV19 and TRBJ2-7; D not certain. There are 12 residues in the CDR3. From germline, CDR1 is LNHDA and CDR2 SQIVND (reference sequence). V lost 6 bases to trimming and J lost 7 bases, with 13 bases between them. CDR3 amino acids: CASSPSGREQYF. The CDR3 DNA sequence: TGTGCCAGTAGCCCATCAGGTCGAGAGCAGTACTTC.

This chain joins TRBV10-3 and TRBJ1-2; D is unresolved. The germline V gene has CDR1 ENHRY and CDR2 SYGVKD. V lost 11 bases to trimming and J lost 6 bases, with 19 bases between them. The length of the CDR3 is 13 residues. The CDR3, as DNA: TGTGCCTCCCGTCTCGTGGATAAGGATGGCTACACCTTC. Translation: CASRLVDKDGYTF.

Here the CDR3 reads CASSHGTADEKLFF. The CDR3 DNA follows: TGTGCCAGCTCACATGGGACAGCGGATGAAAAACTGTTTTTT. This chain joins TRBV18 and TRBJ1-4; the match to TRBD1 covers 7 bases. This CDR3 region has 14 residues. V lost 4 bases, J lost 6 bases, and 5 bases stayed unmatched. Germline CDR1 and CDR2: KGHSH and LQKENI.

Here the CDR3 reads CASSLRTGDQPQHF. CDR3 nucleotide sequence: TGTGCCAGCAGCTTGAGGACAGGGGATCAGCCCCAGCATTTT. V gene TRBV5-5 combines with J gene TRBJ1-5; 9 nucleotides match TRBD1. V lost 1 base to trimming and J lost 5 bases; unmatched junction nucleotides: 1. Looked up from germline, CDR1 is SGHKS and CDR2 is YYEKEE (reference sequence). CDR3 length: 14 residues.

This clone was detected a few times. The CDR3 sequence: CASSLTGGATNEQYF. CDR3 DNA sequence: TGTGCCAGCAGCTTGACAGGGGGCGCGACCAACGAGCAGTACTTC. This chain links TRBV5-8 with TRBJ2-7, with 9 bases matching TRBD1. CDR1 SGHTS and CDR2 YDEGEE come from the germline V gene. V was pared by 1 base and J by 5 bases, with 7 bases of the junction left unmatched. This CDR3 contains 15 residues.

The rearrangement links TRBV7-6 to TRBJ2-1, with a tentative D call TRBD2 (5 bases). V dropped 4 bases and J dropped 6 bases, with 10 bases sitting between them. This CDR3 spans 13 amino acids. The germline V gene encodes CDR1 SGHVS and CDR2 FNYEAQ. CDR3 sequence (DNA): TGTGCCAGCAGCTGGTCTGCGGGCAATGAGCAGTTCTTC. As protein: CASSWSAGNEQFF.

The rearrangement joins TRBV27 to TRBJ2-3, with 8 bases identical to TRBD1. The germline V gene encodes CDR1 MNHEY and CDR2 SMNVEV (reference sequence). The CDR3 spans 18 residues. V lost 2 bases and J lost 1; bases outside the gene matches: 11. The CDR3 loop reads CASSLIVPPGQGTDTQYF. The CDR3 coding sequence is TGTGCCAGCAGTTTAATCGTTCCACCGGGACAGGGCACAGATACGCAGTATTTT.

The rearrangement links TRBV9 to TRBJ2-2, with a tentative D call TRBD1 (7 bases). V lost 4 bases to trimming and J lost 6 bases, with 25 bases between them. This CDR3 has 18 residues. Germline V gives CDR1 SGDLS, CDR2 YYNGEE. CDR3 sequence: CASSRITWQGGYPGELFF. CDR3 DNA: TGTGCCAGCAGCCGTATTACGTGGCAGGGGGGATACCCCGGGGAGCTGTTTTTT.

The chain combines TRBV9 with TRBJ1-4, with a possible D match to TRBD1 (5 bases). In germline, CDR1 is SGDLS, CDR2 YYNGEE. CDR3 length: 14 amino acids. Trimming left V 4 bases short and J 8 bases short, with 15 bases between. The CDR3 DNA follows: TGTGCCAGCAGCAAATCAGGGAATAGGGAAAAACTGTTTTTT. Translating gives CASSKSGNREKLFF. The full variable domain, rest sourced from reference TRBV9 and TRBJ1-4, is DSGVTQTPKHLITATGQRVTLRCSPRSGDLSVYWYQQSLDQGLQFLIQYYNGEERAKGNILERFSAQQFPDLHSELNLSSLELGDSALYFCASSKSGNREKLFFGSGTQLSVL.

J is TRBJ1-1 and V is TRBV10-3, with unresolved D. The CDR3 covers 15 residues. The V end was cut by 0 bases, the J end by 3 bases, with 11 bases between. Germline lookup yields CDR1 ENHRY and CDR2 SYGVKD. The CDR3 coding sequence is TGTGCCATCAGTGAGTCGACGCATATAGACACTGAAGCTTTCTTT. This encodes CAISESTHIDTEAFF.

The chain joins TRBV6-5 to TRBJ2-7, with 9 bases lining up with TRBD1. With 5 bases clipped from V and 6 bases from J, the junction kept 8 bases outside the gene matches. The CDR3 runs 14 residues. Germline CDR1 is MNHEY and CDR2 is SVGAGI. CDR3 nucleotide sequence: TGTGCCAGCAGTAGAGGGACAGGGTTAATCGAGCAGTACTTC. This codes for CASSRGTGLIEQYF.

This chain joins TRBV7-9 and TRBJ2-3; TRBD2 agrees at 9 bases. This CDR3 spans 16 amino acids. CDR1 is SEHNR, CDR2 FQNEAQ, per germline (reference sequence). The J segment lost 2 bases and the V segment lost 2 bases, leaving 5 bases of the junction unmatched. The CDR3 nucleotides are TGTGCCAGCAGCTTATCCAGCGGGGGGCCCACAGATACGCAGTATTTT. It yields the protein CASSLSSGGPTDTQYF.

The chain uses TRBV27 and TRBJ2-2; 16 nucleotides align to TRBD2. The CDR3 consists of 17 residues. The germline CDR1 and CDR2 sequences are MNHEY and SMNVEV (reference sequence). Trimming took 5 bases from V and 4 from J; bases not matched to a gene: 4. CDR3 in amino acids: CASSVGLAGGRTGELFF. CDR3 in DNA: TGTGCCAGCAGTGTGGGACTAGCGGGGGGGCGCACCGGGGAGCTGTTTTTT.

This rearrangement joins TRBV5-4 to TRBJ1-1, with 8 bases matching TRBD1. This CDR3 has 15 amino acids. V lost 4 bases, J lost 6 bases, and 11 bases stayed unmatched. Germline loops: CDR1 SGHNT, CDR2 YYREEE (reference sequence). CDR3 in amino acids: CASSGGWVTGAEAFF. The CDR3 DNA follows: TGTGCCAGCAGCGGGGGGTGGGTGACAGGGGCTGAAGCTTTCTTT.

The genes are TRBV7-2 and TRBJ1-5, with 8 bases fitting TRBD1. The CDR3 is 15 residues long. Unmatched junction bases numbered 3, after V lost 3 bases and J lost 2 bases. CDR1 SGHTA and CDR2 FQGNSA come from the germline V gene. The CDR3 is CASSFDRGGNQPQHF. The CDR3, as DNA: TGTGCCAGCAGCTTTGACAGGGGTGGCAATCAGCCCCAGCATTTT.

This clone occurred a few times. The gene calls are TRBV4-1 and TRBJ1-6; D may be TRBD1 (5 bases). The CDR3 runs to 14 residues. V was pared by 5 bases and J by 11 bases, with 16 bases between. Germline CDR1 and CDR2: MGHRA and YSYEKL. The CDR3 DNA reads as TGCGCCAGCAGCTTACAGGCCAGGGAGGCACCCCTCCACTTT. This gives the protein CASSLQAREAPLHF.

The chain combines TRBV30 with TRBJ2-3; possibly TRBD1 for D (5 bases). The CDR3 contains 16 residues. Trimming left V 0 bases short and J 4 bases short, with 17 bases between. Per germline, CDR1 GTSNPN and CDR2 SVGIG (reference sequence). The CDR3: CAWSVLSGNAPDTQYF. CDR3 nucleotide sequence: TGTGCCTGGAGTGTACTGTCAGGGAATGCCCCAGATACGCAGTATTTT.